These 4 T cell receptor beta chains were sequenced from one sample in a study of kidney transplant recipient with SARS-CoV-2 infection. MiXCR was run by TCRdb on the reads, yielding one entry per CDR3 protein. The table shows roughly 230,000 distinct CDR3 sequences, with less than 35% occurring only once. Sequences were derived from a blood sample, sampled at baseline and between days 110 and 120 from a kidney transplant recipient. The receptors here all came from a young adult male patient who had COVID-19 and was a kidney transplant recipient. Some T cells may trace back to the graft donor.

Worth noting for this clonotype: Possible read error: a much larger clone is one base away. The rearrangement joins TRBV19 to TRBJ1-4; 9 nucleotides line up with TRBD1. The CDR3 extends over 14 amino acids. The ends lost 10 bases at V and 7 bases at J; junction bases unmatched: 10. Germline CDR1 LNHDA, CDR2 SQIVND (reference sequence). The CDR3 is CANSSGTGREKLFF. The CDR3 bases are TGTGCCAATTCCTCCGGGACAGGGCGTGAAAAACTGTTTTTT.

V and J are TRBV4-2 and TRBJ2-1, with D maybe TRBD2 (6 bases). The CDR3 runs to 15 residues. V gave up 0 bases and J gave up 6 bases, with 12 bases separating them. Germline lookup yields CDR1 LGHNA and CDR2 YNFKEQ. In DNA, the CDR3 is TGTGCCAGCAGCCAAGATCCAGCGGGCATCAATGAGCAGTTCTTC. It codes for CASSQDPAGINEQFF.

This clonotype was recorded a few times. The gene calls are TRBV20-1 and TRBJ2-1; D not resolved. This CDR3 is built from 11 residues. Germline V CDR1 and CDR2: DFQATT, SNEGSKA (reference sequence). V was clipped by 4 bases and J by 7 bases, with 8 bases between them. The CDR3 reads CSAISENEQFF. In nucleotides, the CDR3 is TGCAGTGCTATATCCGAGAATGAGCAGTTCTTC.

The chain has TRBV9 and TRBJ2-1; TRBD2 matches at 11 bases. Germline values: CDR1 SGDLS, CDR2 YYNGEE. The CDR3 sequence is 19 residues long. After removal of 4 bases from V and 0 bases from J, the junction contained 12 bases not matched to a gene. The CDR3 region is CASSKPGLAEMSSYNEQFF. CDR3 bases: TGTGCCAGCAGCAAACCGGGACTAGCGGAAATGAGCTCCTACAATGAGCAGTTCTTC. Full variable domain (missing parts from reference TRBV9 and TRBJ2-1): DSGVTQTPKHLITATGQRVTLRCSPRSGDLSVYWYQQSLDQGLQFLIQYYNGEERAKGNILERFSAQQFPDLHSELNLSSLELGDSALYFCASSKPGLAEMSSYNEQFFGPGTRLTVL.